Below are 30 T cell receptor beta chains sequenced from a single sample in a study of cytomegalovirus exposure and HLA in healthy donors. The PCR contained 60 Vbeta and 13 Jbeta primers. The data were produced by immunoSEQ multiplex PCR, yet TCRdb's version contains in-frame clones alone and is incomplete. The sample includes roughly 86,000 clones, under 80% of them seen just once. The sample comprised PBMCs. The receptor source for this set is a man in his forties or fifties in good health and CMV-seropositive.

This clone was seen only a few times. The rearrangement joins TRBV5-1 to TRBJ1-1; D perhaps matches TRBD1 (5 bases). V lost 0 bases and J 2 bases, leaving 11 bases between the germline ends. The CDR3 runs to 15 residues. CDR1 is SGHRS and CDR2 is YFSETQ in the germline V gene. The CDR3, as DNA: TGCGCCAGCAGCTTGGCAGGGACTATCAACACTGAAGCTTTCTTT. Translated, it gives CASSLAGTINTEAFF.

The chain combines TRBV6-4 with TRBJ2-7; 9 nucleotides agree with TRBD1. The J segment lost 9 bases and the V segment lost 6 bases, leaving 12 bases of the junction unmatched. This CDR3 comprises 14 residues. Germline assignment: CDR1 MRHNA and CDR2 SNTAGT. As DNA, the CDR3 is TGTGCCAGCAGCCGTCCGGGACAGGGTTACTGGCAGTACTTC. This translates into CASSRPGQGYWQYF.

This chain uses TRBV20-1 with TRBJ2-5, with D hard to call. With 6 bases removed from V and 5 bases from J, the gap between germline ends came to 10 bases. Germline values: CDR1 DFQATT, CDR2 SNEGSKA (reference sequence). The CDR3 length is 11 residues. This CDR3 reads CSATAGETQYF. The CDR3 region has the DNA TGCAGTGCCACCGCCGGGGAGACCCAGTACTTC.

The sample holds one count of this clone. The gene calls are TRBV10-3 and TRBJ2-1, with TRBD2 identical over 9 bases. The germline V gene encodes CDR1 ENHRY and CDR2 SYGVKD. CDR3 size: 15 residues. With 6 bases clipped from V and 2 bases from J, the junction kept 5 bases outside the gene matches. As DNA, the CDR3 is TGTGCCATCAGCAATAGCGGGGGCACCTACAATGAGCAGTTCTTC. This encodes CAISNSGGTYNEQFF.

This clone showed up just a few times. The V and J genes are TRBV5-6 and TRBJ1-2; 12 bases map to TRBD1. The CDR3 has 18 amino acids. V trimming: 4 bases; J trimming: 7 bases; junction bases outside the gene matches: 17. Germline loops: CDR1 SGHDT, CDR2 YYEEEE. CDR3 loop: CASSHYRAQGTGGRGYTF. CDR3 nucleotide sequence: TGTGCCAGCAGCCACTATAGGGCCCAAGGGACAGGGGGCCGTGGCTACACCTTC. Full variable domain (remainder filled in from reference TRBV5-6 and TRBJ1-2): DAGVTQSPTHLIKTRGQQVTLRCSPKSGHDTVSWYQQALGQGPQFIFQYYEEEERQRGNFPDRFSGHQFPNYSSELNVNALLLGDSALYLCASSHYRAQGTGGRGYTFGSGTRLTVV.

V and J are TRBV15 and TRBJ1-2, with no clear D. CDR3 length: 14 residues. V was shortened by 5 bases and J by 0 bases, with 10 bases between the two germline ends. CDR1 is LNHNV, CDR2 YYDKDF, per germline (reference sequence). The CDR3 DNA reads as TGTGCCACCAGCCCCAGGATTACTAACTATGGCTACACCTTC. It is translated as CATSPRITNYGYTF. The entire variable domain, with the rest obtained from reference TRBV15 and TRBJ1-2, is as follows: DAMVIQNPRYQVTQFGKPVTLSCSQTLNHNVMYWYQQKSSQAPKLLFHYYDKDFNNEADTPDNFQSRRPNTSFCFLDIRSPGLGDTAMYLCATSPRITNYGYTFGSGTRLTVV.

This chain joins TRBV6-6 and TRBJ2-5, with D perhaps matching TRBD1 (6 bases). The better agreement between TRBJ2-7 and the DNA end casts doubt on the J call. The length of the CDR3 is 16 residues. From germline, CDR1 is MNHNY and CDR2 SVGAGI (reference sequence). CDR3 region: CASSYSLTGSEREQYF. The CDR3 DNA reads TGTGCCAGCAGTTACTCTCTTACAGGGTCAGAGCGCGAGCAGTACTTC.

J is TRBJ1-2 and V is TRBV7-8; TRBD1 aligns across 9 bases. Germline assignment: CDR1 SGHVS and CDR2 FQNEAQ. The junction had 10 bases not matched to a gene; V was cut back by 5 bases and J by 9 bases. This CDR3 is 14 amino acids long. For the CDR3, the DNA is TGTGCCAGCAGCCTACAGGGACAGGGCGGCAGCTACACCTTC. Its translation is CASSLQGQGGSYTF.

The chain recombines TRBV6-5 with TRBJ1-2; D unclear. The CDR3 spans 15 residues. The germline V gene encodes CDR1 MNHEY and CDR2 SVGAGI. V lost 5 bases, J lost 7 bases, and 20 bases lay in between. CDR3 sequence: CASSPTLWSAGGYTF. The CDR3 DNA is TGTGCCAGCAGTCCCACTTTATGGTCCGCCGGTGGCTACACCTTC.

The CDR3 DNA reads as TGTGCCAGCAGTGATGGACAGAGCAGCAATCAGCCCCAGCATTTT. Translating gives CASSDGQSSNQPQHF. The rearrangement joins TRBV9 to TRBJ1-5; weak D call: TRBD1 (6 bases). Germline V lookup: CDR1 SGDLS, CDR2 YYNGEE. V was clipped by 5 bases and J by 1 base, with 13 bases between them. The CDR3 totals 15 residues.

The J gene is TRBJ2-5, the V gene TRBV4-3; 10 bases are a match to TRBD1. The CDR3 is 17 amino acids. With 0 bases clipped from V and 7 bases from J, the junction kept 11 bases outside the gene matches. Germline V gives CDR1 LGHNA, CDR2 YSLEER. The chain's CDR3 is CASSQEWGDRGLGTQYF. The CDR3 nucleotides read TGCGCCAGCAGCCAAGAGTGGGGAGACAGGGGGCTCGGGACCCAGTACTTC.

This clone showed up just a few times. The chain combines TRBV7-2 with TRBJ1-4; D unclear. This CDR3 comprises 15 residues. Germline-derived CDR1 and CDR2 are SGHTA and FQGNSA. V dropped 1 base and J dropped 10 bases, with 16 bases sitting between them. CDR3 loop: CASSLGGGCIGKLFF. DNA for the CDR3: TGTGCCAGCAGCTTAGGAGGCGGATGTATTGGAAAACTGTTTTTT.

The gene calls are TRBV9 and TRBJ2-6; a possible D gene is TRBD1 (5 bases). This CDR3 has 15 residues. Per the germline V gene, CDR1 is SGDLS and CDR2 is YYNGEE. The ends were cut back, 7 bases at V and 0 bases at J, with 11 bases in the middle. The CDR3 DNA reads TGTGCCAGCGCAGGGATGCTCTCTGGGGCCAACGTCCTGACTTTC. This sequence encodes CASAGMLSGANVLTF.

The J gene is TRBJ2-6, the V gene TRBV28, with 8 bases aligning to TRBD1. CDR3 length: 16 residues. Trimming at V came to 6 bases and at J to 3 bases, leaving 7 bases not matched to a gene. Germline CDR1 MDHEN, CDR2 SYDVKM. The CDR3 nucleotides read TGTGCCAGCAGGGGGGCAGGGGGCGGTGGGGCCAACGTCCTGACTTTC. This encodes CASRGAGGGGANVLTF. The full variable domain, in which reference TRBV28 and TRBJ2-6 provide the parts outside the CDR3, is DVKVTQSSRYLVKRTGEKVFLECVQDMDHENMFWYRQDPGLGLRLIYFSYDVKMKEKGDIPEGYSVSREKKERFSLILESASTNQTSMYLCASRGAGGGGANVLTFGAGSRLTVL.

V usage is TRBV5-1 and J usage is TRBJ2-5; D perhaps matches TRBD2 (5 bases). V was clipped by 3 bases and J by 3 bases, with 12 bases between them. This CDR3 has 14 residues. CDR1 and CDR2 (germline): SGHRS, YFSETQ. The CDR3 DNA follows: TGCGCCAGCAGCTCGAGAGGGCAGGAAGAGACCCAGTACTTC. Translated: CASSSRGQEETQYF.

The V gene is TRBV30, the J gene TRBJ1-2, with 8 bases lining up with TRBD1. Germline V lookup: CDR1 GTSNPN, CDR2 SVGIG (reference sequence). The CDR3 is 14 residues long. J was trimmed by 7 bases and V by 3 bases; bases with no gene match: 10. CDR3: CAWRARGRVFGYTF. DNA for the CDR3: TGTGCCTGGAGAGCCAGGGGGCGGGTTTTTGGCTACACCTTC.

This chain connects TRBV10-3 to TRBJ2-3, with a weak D call TRBD1 (5 bases). The V gene lost 4 bases and the J gene lost 2 bases, with 10 bases spanning the gap. The CDR3 contains 14 residues. Germline V gives CDR1 ENHRY, CDR2 SYGVKD. CDR3: CAISGDSFTDTQYF. The CDR3 DNA is TGTGCCATCAGTGGCGACAGCTTCACAGATACGCAGTATTTT.

The chain links TRBV5-6 to TRBJ2-7; TRBD1 agrees at 8 bases. The CDR3 sequence is 12 residues long. Germline CDR1 and CDR2: SGHDT and YYEEEE. J was trimmed by 6 bases and V by 7 bases; bases with no gene match: 6. The CDR3 DNA sequence: TGTGCCAGCGTGGACAGGGCAGGCGAGCAGTACTTC. This sequence encodes CASVDRAGEQYF. Full variable domain (missing parts from reference TRBV5-6 and TRBJ2-7): DAGVTQSPTHLIKTRGQQVTLRCSPKSGHDTVSWYQQALGQGPQFIFQYYEEEERQRGNFPDRFSGHQFPNYSSELNVNALLLGDSALYLCASVDRAGEQYFGPGTRLTVT.

The V call is TRBV7-2, the J call TRBJ1-1, with 8 nucleotides matching TRBD1. Trimming took 4 bases from V and 11 from J; bases not matched to a gene: 9. The CDR3 loop spans 13 amino acids. Per germline, CDR1 SGHTA and CDR2 FQGNSA. CDR3 DNA sequence: TGTGCCAGCAGCTCGGCGACAGGGGTAAGCGCTTTCTTT. Protein product: CASSSATGVSAFF.

This chain uses TRBV5-6 with TRBJ2-5; D gene ambiguous. This CDR3 has 16 residues. V dropped 0 bases and J dropped 2 bases, with 14 bases sitting between them. CDR1 is SGHDT, CDR2 YYEEEE, per germline. The DNA for the CDR3 is TGTGCCAGCAGCTTGGCGCCAGGCAACGGACAAGAGACCCAGTACTTC. The encoded protein is CASSLAPGNGQETQYF.

J is TRBJ2-3 and V is TRBV25-1, with a possible D match to TRBD1 (8 bases). V was shortened by 3 bases and J by 3 bases, with 19 bases between the two germline ends. Germline assignment: CDR1 MGHDK and CDR2 SYGVNS. The CDR3 is made up of 17 amino acids. DNA of the CDR3: TGTGCCAGCAGTGACCCATACAGGGGGGGTGGTACAGATACGCAGTATTTT. Protein product: CASSDPYRGGGTDTQYF. Supplemented by reference TRBV25-1 and TRBJ2-3, the full variable domain reads EADIYQTPRYLVIGTGKKITLECSQTMGHDKMYWYQQDPGMELHLIHYSYGVNSTEKGDLSSESTVSRIRTEHFPLTLESARPSHTSQYLCASSDPYRGGGTDTQYFGPGTRLTVL.

The chain has TRBV4-1 and TRBJ1-1, with 8 bases matching TRBD1. The CDR3 spans 13 residues. The V gene's germline CDR1 is MGHRA and CDR2 YSYEKL. V trimming: 4 bases; J trimming: 5 bases; junction bases outside the gene matches: 3. For the CDR3, the DNA is TGCGCCAGCAGCCCCACAGGGGGTACTGAAGCTTTCTTT. Translating gives CASSPTGGTEAFF.

This sequence joins TRBV4-2 and TRBJ1-2, with 8 bases fitting TRBD1. The CDR3 runs to 15 residues. From germline, CDR1 is LGHNA and CDR2 YNFKEQ. V was pared by 4 bases and J by 6 bases, with 10 bases of the junction left unmatched. DNA for the CDR3: TGTGCCAGCAGCCGAAACCGGGGCAGGGGGCATGGCTACACCTTC. Translating gives CASSRNRGRGHGYTF.

V and J are TRBV18 and TRBJ2-2; D gene unclear. The CDR3 is made up of 12 amino acids. In germline, CDR1 is KGHSH, CDR2 LQKENI. V shed 3 bases and J shed 7 bases, with 6 bases lying between them. As DNA, the CDR3 is TGTGCCAGCTCACCCAGATTCGGGGAGCTGTTTTTT. Encoded protein: CASSPRFGELFF.

This clone was seen only once. The CDR3 region has the DNA TGCGCCAGCAGCCAGAACGGACAGGGAGCTAACTATGGCTACACCTTC. Translated, it gives CASSQNGQGANYGYTF. This chain joins TRBV5-1 and TRBJ1-2; 8 bases agree with TRBD1. The V and J ends lost 4 bases and 0 bases, in that order; junction bases with no gene match: 8. Germline CDR1 and CDR2: SGHRS and YFSETQ. The CDR3 runs 16 residues.

The chain combines TRBV27 with TRBJ2-3, with 8 positions matching TRBD1. V lost 5 bases to trimming and J lost 1 base; unmatched junction nucleotides: 5. The CDR3 contains 15 residues. Germline assignment: CDR1 MNHEY and CDR2 SMNVEV (reference sequence). CDR3 region: CASSLSTGGTDTQYF. The CDR3 DNA sequence: TGTGCCAGCAGTCTCTCGACAGGGGGCACAGATACGCAGTATTTT.

This chain joins TRBV6-7 and TRBJ1-1, with TRBD1 identical over 8 bases. TRBV6-7 is classed as an ORF, of uncertain function. The V and J ends lost 1 base and 11 bases, in that order; junction bases with no gene match: 9. CDR3 size: 14 residues. CDR3 sequence reads: CASSYWTGRVWAFF. In DNA form, the CDR3 reads TGTGCCAGCAGTTACTGGACAGGGCGGGTTTGGGCTTTCTTT.

Written as DNA, the CDR3 is TGTGCCAGCAGTTCGGAGAGGGCAGGGGGTGGCTACACCTTC. The encoded protein is CASSSERAGGGYTF. The gene calls are TRBV6-1 and TRBJ1-2, with 7 bases identical to TRBD1. Germline values: CDR1 MNHNS, CDR2 SASEGT. The J segment lost 7 bases and the V segment lost 5 bases, leaving 10 bases of the junction unmatched. The CDR3 consists of 14 residues.

This clone was detected only a few times. CDR3: CASSQVILAGGRSDTQYF. CDR3 nucleotides: TGCGCCAGCAGCCAAGTTATCCTAGCGGGGGGGAGGTCAGATACGCAGTATTTT. The gene calls are TRBV4-3 and TRBJ2-3; 12 nucleotides match TRBD2. CDR3 size: 18 residues. The germline gives CDR1 LGHNA, CDR2 YSLEER. Trimming cost V 1 base and J 4 bases; bases outside gene matches: 9.

As concerns this clone: At one end the junction does not follow the germline gene, possibly because of a read error. The V and J genes are TRBV30 and TRBJ1-5; 7 bases agree with TRBD1. The germline V gene has CDR1 GTSNPN and CDR2 SVGIG (reference sequence). The CDR3 has 15 amino acids. The CDR3: CAWSHKTGENQPQNF. In DNA form, the CDR3 reads TGTGCCTGGAGCCACAAAACAGGGGAAAATCAGCCCCAGAATTTT.